Each of the 19 T cell receptor beta chains below was sequenced from the same sample in a study of blood T cell repertoires in COVID-19. Clones were sequenced by immunoSEQ multiplex PCR, and TCRdb holds only the in-frame ones, with some missing. This table has about 160,000 clones, less than 85% appearing once. Input material: peripheral blood. Every receptor here comes from a human donor with acute or convalescent COVID-19. The donor label of this sample is uncertain.

The chain employs TRBV7-9 and TRBJ1-2; TRBD1 aligns across 9 bases. Trimming took 1 base from V and 4 from J; bases not matched to a gene: 4. Germline V gene sequence: CDR1 SEHNR, CDR2 FQNEAQ (reference sequence). This CDR3 region has 15 residues. The DNA of the CDR3 is TGTGCCAGCAGCTTAGGGACAGGGGATTCCTATGGCTACACCTTC. It yields the protein CASSLGTGDSYGYTF.

The genes are TRBV7-8 and TRBJ2-7; D call uncertain. The germline CDR1 and CDR2 sequences are SGHVS and FQNEAQ. V was clipped by 2 bases and J by 4 bases, with 6 bases between them. CDR3 length: 12 amino acids. For the CDR3, the DNA is TGTGCCAGCAGCTTATCAACTTACGAGCAGTACTTC. As protein: CASSLSTYEQYF.

The V and J genes are TRBV5-1 and TRBJ1-4, with D perhaps TRBD1 (5 bases). The CDR3 is 17 residues long. Germline CDR1 reads SGHRS; CDR2 reads YFSETQ. The ends were cut back, 0 bases at V and 7 bases at J, with 19 bases in the middle. The DNA for the CDR3 is TGCGCCAGCAGCTTGGGTCCGTTCCGGGGGGGATCTGAAAAACTGTTTTTT. Translating it yields CASSLGPFRGGSEKLFF.

This clone was counted only a few times. The chain combines TRBV5-1 with TRBJ2-3, with D unresolved. The CDR3 has 13 residues. In germline, CDR1 is SGHRS, CDR2 YFSETQ. Trimming shortened V by 4 bases and J by 4 bases, and 10 bases separated the two germline ends. The CDR3: CASSRSFADTQYF. For the CDR3, the DNA is TGCGCCAGCAGCCGGAGTTTTGCAGATACGCAGTATTTT.

J is TRBJ1-5 and V is TRBV18; a weak D match, TRBD1 (5 bases). The germline V gene has CDR1 KGHSH and CDR2 LQKENI. V gave up 6 bases and J gave up 1 base, with 7 bases separating them. The CDR3 spans 13 residues. DNA of the CDR3: TGTGCCAGCTCCCGACAGAGCAATCAGCCCCAGCATTTT. It encodes CASSRQSNQPQHF.

The chain is built from TRBV18 and TRBJ1-4; tentative D call: TRBD1 (5 bases). The ends were cut back, 8 bases at V and 5 bases at J, with 12 bases in the middle. The length of the CDR3 is 13 residues. Germline-derived CDR1 and CDR2 are KGHSH and LQKENI. The CDR3: CASARAENEKLFF. The CDR3 DNA reads as TGTGCCAGCGCCAGGGCAGAGAATGAAAAACTGTTTTTT.

This chain connects TRBV7-6 to TRBJ1-2, with D hard to call. This CDR3 region has 15 residues. V lost 5 bases to trimming and J lost 3 bases, with 16 bases between them. Germline CDR1 is SGHVS and CDR2 is FNYEAQ. CDR3 bases: TGTGCCAGCAGCGGGCGGGTCAGATCGGACTATGGCTACACCTTC. Translating it yields CASSGRVRSDYGYTF.

V usage is TRBV4-1 and J usage is TRBJ2-1; 10 nucleotides agree with TRBD2. V was pared by 4 bases and J by 3 bases, with 6 bases of the junction left unmatched. Germline lookup yields CDR1 MGHRA and CDR2 YSYEKL. The CDR3 extends over 16 amino acids. CDR3 sequence: CASSPQSGGGYNEQFF. In DNA form, the CDR3 reads TGCGCCAGCAGCCCCCAGAGCGGGGGGGGCTACAATGAGCAGTTCTTC.

The rearrangement uses TRBV19 and TRBJ1-1; the D is unclear. There are 12 residues in the CDR3. V gave up 1 base and J gave up 5 bases, with 5 bases separating them. Germline loops: CDR1 LNHDA, CDR2 SQIVND (reference sequence). In nucleotides, the CDR3 is TGTGCCAGTAGTATAGTTCCGACTGAAGCTTTCTTT. Translation: CASSIVPTEAFF.

This clone has more than one count but fewer than ten. This chain links TRBV21-1 with TRBJ1-6; whether TRBD1, the table's D call, matches the DNA was not checked. TRBV21-1 is a listed pseudogene. The CDR3 is 17 amino acids. CDR3 nucleotides: TGTGCCAGCAGCAAACAAAAGGGGGACAGGGGTAATTCACCCCTCCACTTT. Amino acid sequence: CASSKQKGDRGNSPLHF.

This chain connects TRBV19 to TRBJ1-2, with a tentative D call TRBD1 (5 bases). The CDR3 sequence is 15 residues long. Between the trimmed V and J ends, which lost 6 bases and 2 bases, there was a span of 16 bases. Germline values: CDR1 LNHDA, CDR2 SQIVND (reference sequence). CDR3 nucleotides: TGTGCCAGTAGACCCGACGAGAGACAGAACTATGGCTACACCTTC. Its translation: CASRPDERQNYGYTF.

This rearrangement joins TRBV2 to TRBJ2-7, with a tentative D call TRBD2 (7 bases). Germline CDR1 and CDR2: SNHLY and FYNNEI. This CDR3 has 15 residues. V was pared by 2 bases and J by 3 bases, with 14 bases between. As DNA, the CDR3 is TGTGCCAGCAGTGAATGGGGGGGCGACCGCTACGAGCAGTACTTC. It yields the protein CASSEWGGDRYEQYF.

In regard to this clone: This sequence may be a read error, since a much larger clone differs from it by one base. V is TRBV11-3 and J is TRBJ1-5; 8 bases agree with TRBD1. Trimming removed 3 bases from V and 2 bases from J; junction bases left unmatched: 0. The CDR3 runs 14 residues. CDR1 and CDR2 from the germline V gene are SGHNT and YENEEA. The DNA of the CDR3 is TGTGCCAGCAGCTTGACAGGGGGCAATCAGCCCCAGCATTTT. Translation gives CASSLTGGNQPQHF. The full variable domain, rest sourced from reference TRBV11-3 and TRBJ1-5, is EAGVVQSPRYKIIEKKQPVAFWCNPISGHNTLYWYLQNLGQGPELLIRYENEEAVDDSQLPKDRFSAERLKGVDSTLKIQPAELGDSAVYLCASSLTGGNQPQHFGDGTRLSIL.

The V gene is TRBV12-3 or TRBV12-4, the J gene TRBJ1-1; D is unclear. V was clipped by 2 bases and J by 1 base, with 5 bases between them. CDR3 length: 13 residues. CDR3 coding DNA: TGTGCCAGCAGTTTAAGCCGGAACACTGAAGCTTTCTTT. This sequence encodes CASSLSRNTEAFF.

This clone was recorded only once. V usage is TRBV19 and J usage is TRBJ2-7; TRBD1 matches at 10 bases. Germline V lookup: CDR1 LNHDA, CDR2 SQIVND (reference sequence). V shed 4 bases, J shed 5 bases, and the junction held 5 bases outside the gene matches. This CDR3 spans 14 amino acids. The DNA of the CDR3 is TGTGCCAGTAGTAACCGGGACAGGGGCAACGAGCAGTACTTC. Amino acids: CASSNRDRGNEQYF. Full variable domain (remainder filled in from reference TRBV19 and TRBJ2-7): DGGITQSPKYLFRKEGQNVTLSCEQNLNHDAMYWYRQDPGQGLRLIYYSQIVNDFQKGDIAEGYSVSREKKESFPLTVTSAQKNPTAFYLCASSNRDRGNEQYFGPGTRLTVT.

This sequence joins TRBV4-1 and TRBJ2-3, with TRBD1 matching over 8 bases. After removal of 0 bases from V and 0 bases from J, the junction contained 5 bases not matched to a gene. CDR1 is MGHRA, CDR2 YSYEKL, per germline. The length of the CDR3 is 17 residues. CDR3 sequence (DNA): TGCGCCAGCAGCCAAGATGGAGCAGGGGGCAGCACAGATACGCAGTATTTT. Its protein product is CASSQDGAGGSTDTQYF.

This chain uses TRBV5-6 with TRBJ2-5, with TRBD2 matching 8 bases. Per the germline V gene, CDR1 is SGHDT and CDR2 is YYEEEE. The J segment lost 2 bases and the V segment lost 3 bases, leaving 6 bases of the junction unmatched. The CDR3 has 15 residues. The CDR3 reads CASSWWAGGQETQYF. The DNA of the CDR3 is TGTGCCAGCAGCTGGTGGGCGGGGGGACAAGAGACCCAGTACTTC. The full variable domain, in which reference TRBV5-6 and TRBJ2-5 provide the parts outside the CDR3, is DAGVTQSPTHLIKTRGQQVTLRCSPKSGHDTVSWYQQALGQGPQFIFQYYEEEERQRGNFPDRFSGHQFPNYSSELNVNALLLGDSALYLCASSWWAGGQETQYFGPGTRLLVL.

The CDR3 DNA reads as TGTGCCAGCAGGCCAACGGGACAAGAAGCTTTCTTT. It encodes CASRPTGQEAFF. This chain connects TRBV6-5 to TRBJ1-1, with a possible D match to TRBD1 (6 bases). The V end was cut by 6 bases, the J end by 8 bases, with 13 bases between. The germline V gene has CDR1 MNHEY and CDR2 SVGAGI. CDR3 size: 12 residues.

This CDR3 reads CASSHGGRPSGANVLTF. For the CDR3, the DNA is TGTGCCAGCAGTCACGGGGGAAGACCCTCTGGGGCCAACGTCCTGACTTTC. The chain uses TRBV25-1 and TRBJ2-6, with D possibly matching TRBD2 (6 bases). The germline V gene has CDR1 MGHDK and CDR2 SYGVNS. Trimming took off 5 bases at V and 0 bases at J, with 14 bases between the two ends. The CDR3 runs 17 residues.